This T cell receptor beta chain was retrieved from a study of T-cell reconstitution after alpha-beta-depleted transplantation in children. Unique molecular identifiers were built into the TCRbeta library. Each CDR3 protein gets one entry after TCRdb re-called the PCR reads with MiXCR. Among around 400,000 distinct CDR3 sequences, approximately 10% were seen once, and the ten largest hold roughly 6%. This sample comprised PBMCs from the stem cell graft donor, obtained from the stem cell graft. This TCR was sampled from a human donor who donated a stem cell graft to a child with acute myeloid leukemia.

The CDR3 protein is CASSLGSGGISPLHF. As DNA, the CDR3 is TGCGCCAGCAGCTTGGGTTCAGGGGGCATCTCACCCCTCCACTTT. V usage is TRBV5-1 and J usage is TRBJ1-6; 8 bases match TRBD1. Germline-derived CDR1 and CDR2 are SGHRS and YFSETQ. Trimming at V came to 0 bases and at J to 10 bases, leaving 6 bases not matched to a gene. The CDR3 is 15 residues long. Drawing the rest from reference TRBV5-1 and TRBJ1-6, the complete variable domain is KAGVTQTPRYLIKTRGQQVTLSCSPISGHRSVSWYQQTPGQGLQFLFEYFSETQRNKGNFPGRFSGRQFSNSRSEMNVSTLELGDSALYLCASSLGSGGISPLHFGNGTRLTVT.